The subject of this entry is one T cell receptor (delta chain). Its matching antigen is unknown. V dropped 2 bases and J dropped 1 base, with 29 bases sitting between them. This CDR3 is 21 amino acids long. Germline CDR1 reads TSWWSYY; CDR2 reads QGS. The template was reverse-transcribed extracted RNA. Multiplex PCR used pooled V-gene forward primers and a constant-region reverse primer to amplify CDR3s. TCRdb repeated clone calling on the multiplex PCR reads with CATT. The profile covers 20,000 to 25,000 delta-chain clones, with around 7.4% appearing a single time and 0.75% to 1% taken by the ten largest. This sample stems from a study of Vδ1+ human thymocytes. Study-wide points: Thymic TRG and TRD repertoires appeared highly polyclonal.

This clonotype was sampled from a child in the first two years of life who had congenital heart surgery. The chain recombines TRDV1 with TRDJ1; a weak D match, TRDD3 (6 bases). The sample consisted of Vdelta1+ gamma-delta thymocytes from the thymus. Regarding subset: FACS-sorted CD3+ TCRalphabeta- TCRVdelta1+ TCRVdelta2- thymocytes. The CDR3 DNA is TGTGCTCTTGGGGAAGTTTTACCTAGCACCCGGGGGAGAGAGGGCACCGATAAACTCATCTTT. Translated, it gives CALGEVLPSTRGREGTDKLIF.